The T cell receptor (beta chain) described here comes from a study of T cell responses to AZD1222 COVID-19 vaccine. Clones were read by immunoSEQ multiplex PCR, and TCRdb kept only the in-frame ones, dropping some. The sample lists more than 95,000 clones, about 94% seen once, with about 5% in the top ten. CDR1 and CDR2 (germline): DFQATT, SNEGSKA (reference sequence). This CDR3 is built from 13 residues. Deletions cut 3 bases from V and 3 bases from J, with 8 bases between. This TCR derives from an adult in good health. This chain uses TRBV20-1 with TRBJ1-4; D is unclear. The specimen comprised peripheral blood, sampled on day 0 of AZD1222 vaccination. The CDR3 region has the DNA TGCAGTGCTAGTCTTGGTTCTAATGAAAAACTGTTTTTT. This translates into CSASLGSNEKLFF.